These 7 T cell receptor beta chains were sequenced from one sample in a study of memory CD4+ T cells and cytomegalovirus serostatus. Using immunoSEQ multiplex PCR, the repertoire was profiled, and TCRdb retains in-frame clones only, with some absent. The sample records 70,000 to 95,000 clones, 65% to 85% being singletons. The sort gate was single viable CD3+CD4+CD8-CD45RO+ cells for memory CD4+ T cells. Material: memory CD4+ T cells from blood. Every receptor here comes from an adult in good health and CMV-seronegative.

The rearrangement uses TRBV7-9 and TRBJ1-4, with D uncertain. V dropped 8 bases and J dropped 2 bases, with 9 bases sitting between them. Germline V gene sequence: CDR1 SEHNR, CDR2 FQNEAQ (reference sequence). The CDR3 consists of 13 residues. The CDR3 spells CASGFSTNEKLFF. The DNA of the CDR3 is TGTGCCAGCGGATTCAGTACTAATGAAAAACTGTTTTTT.

The chain employs TRBV23-1 and TRBJ1-3; no clear D. TRBV23-1 is known as an ORF, though its function is uncertain. Trimming pared 0 bases from V and 0 bases from J, leaving 9 bases between. The CDR3 consists of 16 residues. The CDR3 DNA sequence: TGCGCCAGCAGTCAATCGGGCAAGAGCTCTGGAAACACCATATATTTT. Amino acids: CASSQSGKSSGNTIYF.

The chain links TRBV5-1 to TRBJ2-2; a weak D match, TRBD2 (5 bases). The ends were cut back, 2 bases at V and 4 bases at J, with 6 bases in the middle. Germline-derived CDR1 and CDR2 are SGHRS and YFSETQ. The CDR3 is made up of 13 amino acids. The CDR3: CASSFEGTGELFF. CDR3 DNA: TGCGCCAGCAGCTTTGAGGGCACCGGGGAGCTGTTTTTT. Together with reference TRBV5-1 and TRBJ2-2, the CDR3 gives the full variable domain: KAGVTQTPRYLIKTRGQQVTLSCSPISGHRSVSWYQQTPGQGLQFLFEYFSETQRNKGNFPGRFSGRQFSNSRSEMNVSTLELGDSALYLCASSFEGTGELFFGEGSRLTVL.

The chain combines TRBV5-1 with TRBJ2-5; weak D call: TRBD2 (7 bases). Germline CDR1 is SGHRS and CDR2 is YFSETQ. The CDR3 is 15 residues long. Trimming took off 1 base at V and 5 bases at J, with 15 bases between the two ends. The CDR3 nucleotides are TGCGCCAGCAGCTTGCCCGCGGGGGCAGAGGAGACCCAGTACTTC. Its protein is CASSLPAGAEETQYF.

The CDR3 nucleotides are TGTGCCATCAGTGAGGGGGTTCTGGCATGGTACTTC. As protein: CAISEGVLAWYF. J is TRBJ2-7 and V is TRBV10-3, with unresolved D. V lost 2 bases, J lost 12 bases, and 14 bases lay in between. The germline V gene has CDR1 ENHRY and CDR2 SYGVKD. This CDR3 spans 12 amino acids.

The chain couples TRBV4-2 to TRBJ2-1, with 10 bases fitting TRBD1. CDR1 LGHNA and CDR2 YNFKEQ come from the germline V gene. The CDR3 covers 16 residues. V was clipped by 0 bases and J by 3 bases; unmatched bases: 2. The CDR3 loop is CASSQDWDRGYNEQFF. The CDR3, as DNA: TGTGCCAGCAGCCAAGATTGGGACAGGGGCTACAATGAGCAGTTCTTC.

This chain uses TRBV30 with TRBJ2-7; D is possibly TRBD2 (5 bases). Trimming removed 5 bases at V and 3 bases at J, with 8 bases between. CDR3 length equals 11 residues. The germline CDR1 and CDR2 sequences are GTSNPN and SVGIG (reference sequence). For the CDR3, the DNA is TGTGCCTGGGAGGGATTCTACGAGCAGTACTTC. Its protein is CAWEGFYEQYF.